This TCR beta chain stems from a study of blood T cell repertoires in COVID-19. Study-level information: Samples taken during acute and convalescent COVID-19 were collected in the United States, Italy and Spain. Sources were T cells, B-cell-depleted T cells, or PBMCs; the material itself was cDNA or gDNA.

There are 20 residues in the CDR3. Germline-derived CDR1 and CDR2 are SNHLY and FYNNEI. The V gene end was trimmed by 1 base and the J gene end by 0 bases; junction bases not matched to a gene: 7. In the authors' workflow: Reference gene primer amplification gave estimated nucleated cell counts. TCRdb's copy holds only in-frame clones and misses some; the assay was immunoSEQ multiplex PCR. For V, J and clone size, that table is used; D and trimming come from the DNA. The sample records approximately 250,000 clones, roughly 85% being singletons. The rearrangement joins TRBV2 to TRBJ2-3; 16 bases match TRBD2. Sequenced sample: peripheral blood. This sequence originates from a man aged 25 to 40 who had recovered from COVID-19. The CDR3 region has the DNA TGTGCCAGCAGTGAAGTTGTGGGACTAGCGGGGGGGTCGAGCACAGATACGCAGTATTTT. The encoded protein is CASSEVVGLAGGSSTDTQYF.